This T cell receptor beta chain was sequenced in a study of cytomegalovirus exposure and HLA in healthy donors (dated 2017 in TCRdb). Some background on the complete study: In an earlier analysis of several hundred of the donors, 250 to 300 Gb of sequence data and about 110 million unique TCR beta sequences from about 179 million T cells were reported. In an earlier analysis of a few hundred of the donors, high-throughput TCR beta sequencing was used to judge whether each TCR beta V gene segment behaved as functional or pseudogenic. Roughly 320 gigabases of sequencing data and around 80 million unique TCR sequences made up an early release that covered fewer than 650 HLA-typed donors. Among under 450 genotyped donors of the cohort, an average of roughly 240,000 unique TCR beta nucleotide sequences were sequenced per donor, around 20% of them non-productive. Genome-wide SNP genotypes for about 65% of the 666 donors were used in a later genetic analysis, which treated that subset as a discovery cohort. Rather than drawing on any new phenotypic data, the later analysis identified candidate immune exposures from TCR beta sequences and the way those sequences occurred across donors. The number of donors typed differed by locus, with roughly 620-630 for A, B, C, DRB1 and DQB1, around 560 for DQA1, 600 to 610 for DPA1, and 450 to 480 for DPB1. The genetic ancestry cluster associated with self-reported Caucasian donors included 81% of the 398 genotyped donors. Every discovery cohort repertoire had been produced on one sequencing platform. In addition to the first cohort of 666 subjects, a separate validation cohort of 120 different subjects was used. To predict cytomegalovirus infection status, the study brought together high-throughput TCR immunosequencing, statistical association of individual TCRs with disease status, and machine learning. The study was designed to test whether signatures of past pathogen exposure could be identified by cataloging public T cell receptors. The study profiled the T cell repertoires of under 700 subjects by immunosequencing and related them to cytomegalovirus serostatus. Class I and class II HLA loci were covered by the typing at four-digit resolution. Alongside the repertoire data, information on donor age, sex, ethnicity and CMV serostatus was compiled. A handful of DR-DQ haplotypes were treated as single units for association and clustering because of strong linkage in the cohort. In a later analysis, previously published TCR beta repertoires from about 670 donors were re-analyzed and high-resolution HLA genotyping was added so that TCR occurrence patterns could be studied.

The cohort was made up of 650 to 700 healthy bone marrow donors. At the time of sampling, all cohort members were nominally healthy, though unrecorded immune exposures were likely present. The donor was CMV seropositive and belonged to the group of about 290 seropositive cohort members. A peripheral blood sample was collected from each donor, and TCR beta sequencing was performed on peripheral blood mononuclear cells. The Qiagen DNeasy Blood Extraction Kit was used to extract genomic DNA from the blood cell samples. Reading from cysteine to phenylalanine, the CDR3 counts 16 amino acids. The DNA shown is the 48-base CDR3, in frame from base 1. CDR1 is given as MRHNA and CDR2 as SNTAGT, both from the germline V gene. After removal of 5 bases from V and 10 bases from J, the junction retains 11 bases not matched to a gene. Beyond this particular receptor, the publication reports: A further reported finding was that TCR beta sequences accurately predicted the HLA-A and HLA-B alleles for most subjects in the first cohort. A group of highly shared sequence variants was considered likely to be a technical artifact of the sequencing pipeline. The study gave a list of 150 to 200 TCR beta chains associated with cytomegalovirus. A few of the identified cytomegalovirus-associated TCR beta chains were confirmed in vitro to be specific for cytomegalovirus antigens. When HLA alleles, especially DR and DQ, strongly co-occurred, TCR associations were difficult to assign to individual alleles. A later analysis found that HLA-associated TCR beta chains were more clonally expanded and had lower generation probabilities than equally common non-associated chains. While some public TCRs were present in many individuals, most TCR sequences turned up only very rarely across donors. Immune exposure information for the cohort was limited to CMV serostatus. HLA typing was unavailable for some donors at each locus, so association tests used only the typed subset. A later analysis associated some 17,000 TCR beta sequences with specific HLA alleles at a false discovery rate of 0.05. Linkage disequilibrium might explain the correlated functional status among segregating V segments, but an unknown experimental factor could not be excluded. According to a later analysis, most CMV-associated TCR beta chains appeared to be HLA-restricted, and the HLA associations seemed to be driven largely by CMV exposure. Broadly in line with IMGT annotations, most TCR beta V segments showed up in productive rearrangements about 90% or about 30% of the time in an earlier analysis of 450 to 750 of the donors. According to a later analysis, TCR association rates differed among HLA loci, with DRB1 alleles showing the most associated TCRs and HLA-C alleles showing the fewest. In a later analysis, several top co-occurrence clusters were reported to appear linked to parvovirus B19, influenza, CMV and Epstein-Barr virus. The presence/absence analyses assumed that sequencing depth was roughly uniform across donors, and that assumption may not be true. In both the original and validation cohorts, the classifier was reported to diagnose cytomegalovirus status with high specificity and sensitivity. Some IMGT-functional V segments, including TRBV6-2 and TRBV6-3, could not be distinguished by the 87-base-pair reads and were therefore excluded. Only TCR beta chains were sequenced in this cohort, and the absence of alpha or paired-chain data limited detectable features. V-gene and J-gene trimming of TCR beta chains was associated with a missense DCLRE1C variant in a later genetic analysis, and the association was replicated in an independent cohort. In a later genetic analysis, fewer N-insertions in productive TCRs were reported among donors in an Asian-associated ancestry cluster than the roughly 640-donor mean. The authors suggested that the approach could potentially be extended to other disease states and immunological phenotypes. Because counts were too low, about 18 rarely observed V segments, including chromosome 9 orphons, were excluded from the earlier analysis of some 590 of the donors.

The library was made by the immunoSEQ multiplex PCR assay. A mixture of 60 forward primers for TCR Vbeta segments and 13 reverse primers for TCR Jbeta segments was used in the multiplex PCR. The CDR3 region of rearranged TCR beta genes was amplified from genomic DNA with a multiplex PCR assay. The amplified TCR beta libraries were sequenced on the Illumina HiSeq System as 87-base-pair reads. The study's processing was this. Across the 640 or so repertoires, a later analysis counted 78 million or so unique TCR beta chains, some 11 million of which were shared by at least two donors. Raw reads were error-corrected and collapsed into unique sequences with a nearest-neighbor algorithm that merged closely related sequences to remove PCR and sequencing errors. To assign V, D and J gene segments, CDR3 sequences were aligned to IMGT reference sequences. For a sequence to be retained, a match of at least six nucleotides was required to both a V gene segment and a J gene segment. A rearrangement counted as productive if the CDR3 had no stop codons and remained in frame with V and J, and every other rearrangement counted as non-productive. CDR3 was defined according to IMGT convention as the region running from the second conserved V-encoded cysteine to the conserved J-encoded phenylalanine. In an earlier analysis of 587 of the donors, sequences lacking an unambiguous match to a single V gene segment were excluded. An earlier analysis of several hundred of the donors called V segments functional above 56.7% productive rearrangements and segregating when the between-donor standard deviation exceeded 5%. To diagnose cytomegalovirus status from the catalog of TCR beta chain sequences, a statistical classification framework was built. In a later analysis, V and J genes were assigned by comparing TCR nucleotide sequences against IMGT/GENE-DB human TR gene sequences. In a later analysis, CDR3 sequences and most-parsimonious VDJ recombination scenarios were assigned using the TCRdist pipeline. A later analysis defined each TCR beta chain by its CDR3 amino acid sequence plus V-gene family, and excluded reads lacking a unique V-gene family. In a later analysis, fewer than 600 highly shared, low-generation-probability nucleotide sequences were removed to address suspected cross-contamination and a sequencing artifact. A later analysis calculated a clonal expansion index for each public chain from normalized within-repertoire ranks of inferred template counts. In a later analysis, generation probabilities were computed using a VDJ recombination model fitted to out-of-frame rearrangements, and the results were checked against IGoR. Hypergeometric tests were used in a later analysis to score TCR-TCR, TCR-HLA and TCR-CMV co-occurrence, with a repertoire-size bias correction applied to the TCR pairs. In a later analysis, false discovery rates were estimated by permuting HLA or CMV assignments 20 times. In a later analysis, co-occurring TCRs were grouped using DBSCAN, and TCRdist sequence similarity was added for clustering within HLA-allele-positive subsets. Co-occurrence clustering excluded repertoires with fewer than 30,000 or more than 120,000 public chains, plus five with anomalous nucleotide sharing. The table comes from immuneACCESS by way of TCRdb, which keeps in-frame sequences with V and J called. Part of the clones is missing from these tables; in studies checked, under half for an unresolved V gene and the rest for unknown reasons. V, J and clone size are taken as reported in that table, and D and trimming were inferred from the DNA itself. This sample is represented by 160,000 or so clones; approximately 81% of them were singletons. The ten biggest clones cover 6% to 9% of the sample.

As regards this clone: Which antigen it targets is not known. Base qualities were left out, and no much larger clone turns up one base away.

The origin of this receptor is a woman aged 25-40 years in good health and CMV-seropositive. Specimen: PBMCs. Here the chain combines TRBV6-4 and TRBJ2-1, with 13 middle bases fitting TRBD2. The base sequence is TGTGCCAGCAGTTTCCCCCAACTAGCGGGGGGGCGCGAGCAGTTCTTC. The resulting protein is CASSFPQLAGGREQFF.